The 14 T cell receptor beta chains below were found in one sample sequenced in a study of shared clonotypes between healthy human individuals. Some clones are missing from TCRdb's copy, which holds only in-frame ones; the method was immunoSEQ multiplex PCR. Altogether about 2.4 million clones are present, approximately 93% being singletons, with the ten largest covering roughly 0.39%. Sequenced: naive CD4+ T cells from PBMCs. Noted subset: CD45RA+ positively selected. The source of these receptors is a man aged 18 to 30 in good health. Some clones in this sample may be carry-over from other donors' samples.

The chain is built from TRBV9 and TRBJ2-1; a weak D match, TRBD1 (6 bases). The V and J ends lost 8 bases and 0 bases respectively, with 15 bases between them. Germline loops: CDR1 SGDLS, CDR2 YYNGEE. The CDR3 is 15 residues long. DNA for the CDR3: TGTGCCAGTTCGCGTCAGGGGAGCTCCTACAATGAGCAGTTCTTC. It yields the protein CASSRQGSSYNEQFF. Complete variable domain (other parts from reference TRBV9 and TRBJ2-1): DSGVTQTPKHLITATGQRVTLRCSPRSGDLSVYWYQQSLDQGLQFLIQYYNGEERAKGNILERFSAQQFPDLHSELNLSSLELGDSALYFCASSRQGSSYNEQFFGPGTRLTVL.

The count of this clone is one. V gene TRBV2 combines with J gene TRBJ1-3; D possibly corresponds to TRBD1 (5 bases). The V gene lost 5 bases and the J gene lost 3 bases, with 11 bases spanning the gap. CDR1 and CDR2 from the germline V gene are SNHLY and FYNNEI. The CDR3 is 14 residues long. The CDR3 DNA sequence: TGTGCCAGCAGTCCCCAGGGATTTGGAAACACCATATATTTT. As protein: CASSPQGFGNTIYF.

The V and J genes are TRBV5-1 and TRBJ2-3; the match to TRBD2 covers 7 bases. CDR1 is SGHRS, CDR2 YFSETQ, per germline. Trimming cost V 4 bases and J 6 bases; bases outside gene matches: 11. The CDR3 runs to 15 residues. The CDR3: CASSRDREGLDTQYF. In DNA, the CDR3 is TGCGCCAGCAGCAGGGATAGGGAGGGCTTGGATACGCAGTATTTT.

This clone appeared a single time. The chain recombines TRBV6-1 with TRBJ1-1; TRBD1 aligns across 7 bases. The germline CDR1 and CDR2 sequences are MNHNS and SASEGT. The CDR3 runs to 14 residues. Trimming removed 6 bases from V and 2 bases from J; junction bases left unmatched: 6. CDR3 in DNA: TGTGCCAGCAGCGCCAACAGGGGCAACACTGAAGCTTTCTTT. Protein sequence: CASSANRGNTEAFF.

The chain combines TRBV28 with TRBJ2-1; D possibly uses TRBD1 or TRBD2 (6 bases each). This CDR3 region has 17 residues. From germline, CDR1 is MDHEN and CDR2 SYDVKM. Trimming cost V 6 bases and J 10 bases, with 28 bases left between them. CDR3 DNA: TGTGCCAGCAGCTCAGGTCCGGCGGCCCTGCTGGGGGGCGAGCAGTTCTTC. Translated: CASSSGPAALLGGEQFF. Filled out from reference TRBV28 and TRBJ2-1, the complete variable domain reads DVKVTQSSRYLVKRTGEKVFLECVQDMDHENMFWYRQDPGLGLRLIYFSYDVKMKEKGDIPEGYSVSREKKERFSLILESASTNQTSMYLCASSSGPAALLGGEQFFGPGTRLTVL.

This clone was seen more than once but under ten times. The gene calls are TRBV30 and TRBJ1-4; D not resolved. CDR3 size: 13 residues. The V end lost 6 bases, the J end lost 0 bases, and 8 bases lay between the germline ends. Germline CDR1 and CDR2: GTSNPN and SVGIG (reference sequence). The CDR3 DNA sequence: TGTGCCTGCCACGGTGCAACTAATGAAAAACTGTTTTTT. This encodes CACHGATNEKLFF.

The genes are TRBV6-4 and TRBJ2-1; D unclear. V lost 7 bases and J 1 base, leaving 20 bases between the germline ends. Germline CDR1 and CDR2: MRHNA and SNTAGT. The length of the CDR3 is 17 residues. In DNA form, the CDR3 reads TGTGCCAGCACTCTAGAGATGACTCCCGGTTCCTACAATGAGCAGTTCTTC. Amino acid sequence: CASTLEMTPGSYNEQFF.

V and J are TRBV6-5 and TRBJ1-2; D possibly corresponds to TRBD1 (5 bases). Trimming cost V 8 bases and J 4 bases, with 17 bases left between them. There are 14 residues in the CDR3. Germline CDR1 is MNHEY and CDR2 is SVGAGI. The CDR3 region is CASRLMGPSYGYTF. DNA of the CDR3: TGTGCCAGCCGTCTTATGGGGCCGAGCTATGGCTACACCTTC.

V is TRBV28 and J is TRBJ2-7, with a tentative D call TRBD1 (5 bases). Trimming took 7 bases from V and 4 from J, leaving 14 bases between them. The V gene's germline CDR1 is MDHEN and CDR2 SYDVKM. This CDR3 spans 13 amino acids. The CDR3 DNA reads as TGTGCCAGCACCAGCAGGGAATTTTACGAGCAGTACTTC. This translates into CASTSREFYEQYF.

As regards this clone: This CDR3 is also generated by other DNA sequences in the sample. The J gene is TRBJ2-1, the V gene TRBV28, with D possibly being TRBD1 or TRBD2 (5 bases each). This CDR3 comprises 12 residues. From germline, CDR1 is MDHEN and CDR2 SYDVKM. V was clipped by 1 base and J by 9 bases, with 7 bases between them. The CDR3 region is CASSLSGGEQFF. The CDR3, as DNA: TGTGCCAGCAGTTTATCTGGGGGTGAGCAGTTCTTC. The full variable domain, rest sourced from reference TRBV28 and TRBJ2-1, is DVKVTQSSRYLVKRTGEKVFLECVQDMDHENMFWYRQDPGLGLRLIYFSYDVKMKEKGDIPEGYSVSREKKERFSLILESASTNQTSMYLCASSLSGGEQFFGPGTRLTVL.

This sequence joins TRBV7-2 and TRBJ2-1; 7 bases align to TRBD2. V trimming: 3 bases; J trimming: 9 bases; junction bases outside the gene matches: 11. CDR3 length: 15 residues. CDR1 and CDR2 from the germline V gene are SGHTA and FQGNSA. In DNA form, the CDR3 reads TGTGCCAGCAGCTTCGGGGGGTATGGGTTTCCTGAGCAGTTCTTC. Protein: CASSFGGYGFPEQFF.

DNA for the CDR3: TGTGCCAGCAGCCCCGTCCGGCCGGGTTACTCCGAGCAGTACTTC. Translated, it gives CASSPVRPGYSEQYF. The chain uses TRBV14 and TRBJ2-7; no definite D call. The length of the CDR3 is 15 residues. Germline V gene data show CDR1 as SGHDN and CDR2 as FVKESK. Trimming removed 4 bases at V and 6 bases at J, with 19 bases between.

This clone was recorded once. The chain carries TRBV18 and TRBJ1-5; D is ambiguous. This CDR3 region has 15 residues. V was trimmed by 5 bases and J by 4 bases, leaving 15 bases between them. Per germline, CDR1 KGHSH and CDR2 LQKENI. Written as DNA, the CDR3 is TGTGCCAGCTCAACGGGTCAGGCAACAAATCAGCCCCAGCATTTT. As protein: CASSTGQATNQPQHF.

This CDR3 reads CAWSVRGDGPVPEAFF. CDR3 DNA: TGTGCCTGGAGTGTACGAGGAGACGGGCCGGTCCCTGAAGCTTTCTTT. The gene calls are TRBV30 and TRBJ1-1, with D uncertain. The CDR3 runs 16 residues. V dropped 0 bases and J dropped 6 bases, with 20 bases sitting between them. Germline loops: CDR1 GTSNPN, CDR2 SVGIG (reference sequence).